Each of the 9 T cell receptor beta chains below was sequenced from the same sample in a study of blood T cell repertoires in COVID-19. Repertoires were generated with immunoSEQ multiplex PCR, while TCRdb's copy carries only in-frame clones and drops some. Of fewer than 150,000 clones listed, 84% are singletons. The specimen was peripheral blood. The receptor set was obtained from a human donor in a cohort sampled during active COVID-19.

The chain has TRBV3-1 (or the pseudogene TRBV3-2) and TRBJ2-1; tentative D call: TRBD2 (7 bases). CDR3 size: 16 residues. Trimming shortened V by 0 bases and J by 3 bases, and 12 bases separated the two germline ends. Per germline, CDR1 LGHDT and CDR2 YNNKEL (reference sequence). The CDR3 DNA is TGTGCCAGCAGCCAAGAAGCGAGGGGGGGCTACAATGAGCAGTTCTTC. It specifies CASSQEARGGYNEQFF.

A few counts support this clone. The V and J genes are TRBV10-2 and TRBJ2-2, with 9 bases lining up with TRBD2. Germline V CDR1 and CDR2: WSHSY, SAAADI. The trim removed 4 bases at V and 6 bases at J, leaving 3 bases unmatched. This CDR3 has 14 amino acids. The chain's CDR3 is CASSVASGAGELFF. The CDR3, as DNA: TGCGCCAGCAGTGTGGCTAGCGGGGCCGGGGAGCTGTTTTTT.

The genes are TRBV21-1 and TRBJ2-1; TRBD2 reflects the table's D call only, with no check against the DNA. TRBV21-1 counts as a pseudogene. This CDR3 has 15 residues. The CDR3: CASSKGREGINEQFF. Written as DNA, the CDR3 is TGTGCCAGCAGCAAAGGCAGGGAGGGGATCAATGAGCAGTTCTTC.

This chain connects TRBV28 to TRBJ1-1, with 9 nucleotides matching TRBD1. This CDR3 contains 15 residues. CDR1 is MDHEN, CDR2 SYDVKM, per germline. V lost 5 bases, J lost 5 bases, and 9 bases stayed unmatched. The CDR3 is CASSLTGGSGTEAFF. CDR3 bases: TGTGCCAGCAGTCTCACAGGGGGCTCGGGGACTGAAGCTTTCTTT.

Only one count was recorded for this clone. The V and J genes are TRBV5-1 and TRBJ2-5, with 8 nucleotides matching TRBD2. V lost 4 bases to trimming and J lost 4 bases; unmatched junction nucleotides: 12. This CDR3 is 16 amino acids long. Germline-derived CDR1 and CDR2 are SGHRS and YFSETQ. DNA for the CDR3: TGCGCCAGCAGCCCGGGGGGGACTATAGGTTTAGAGACCCAGTACTTC. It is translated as CASSPGGTIGLETQYF.

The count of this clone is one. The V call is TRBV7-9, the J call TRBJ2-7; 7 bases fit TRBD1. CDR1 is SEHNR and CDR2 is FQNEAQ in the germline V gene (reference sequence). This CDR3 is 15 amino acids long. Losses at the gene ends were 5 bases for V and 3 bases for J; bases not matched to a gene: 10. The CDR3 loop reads CASSTRRGPVYEQYF. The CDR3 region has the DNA TGTGCCAGCAGCACGAGAAGGGGGCCTGTCTACGAGCAGTACTTC.

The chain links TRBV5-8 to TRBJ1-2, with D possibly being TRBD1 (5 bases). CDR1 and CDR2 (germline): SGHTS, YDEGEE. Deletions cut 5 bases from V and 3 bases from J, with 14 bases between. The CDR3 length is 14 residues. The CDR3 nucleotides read TGTGCCAGCAGGAGAAGGGGCGCGGACTATGGCTACACCTTC. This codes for CASRRRGADYGYTF.

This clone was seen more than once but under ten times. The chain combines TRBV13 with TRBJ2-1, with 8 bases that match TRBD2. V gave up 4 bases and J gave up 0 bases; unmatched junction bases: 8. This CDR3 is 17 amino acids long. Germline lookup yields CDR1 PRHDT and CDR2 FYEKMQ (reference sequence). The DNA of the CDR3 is TGTGCCAGCAGCTCCCGGGAGGGGGTCAGCTCCTACAATGAGCAGTTCTTC. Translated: CASSSREGVSSYNEQFF.

The CDR3 reads CATHLSGGPNNEQFF. The DNA for the CDR3 is TGTGCCACCCACCTCTCGGGGGGTCCAAACAATGAGCAGTTCTTC. The chain couples TRBV19 to TRBJ2-1, with TRBD2 matching over 7 bases. CDR3 length: 15 amino acids. The V gene's germline CDR1 is LNHDA and CDR2 SQIVND (reference sequence). V dropped 10 bases and J dropped 5; count of bases not matched to a gene: 14.